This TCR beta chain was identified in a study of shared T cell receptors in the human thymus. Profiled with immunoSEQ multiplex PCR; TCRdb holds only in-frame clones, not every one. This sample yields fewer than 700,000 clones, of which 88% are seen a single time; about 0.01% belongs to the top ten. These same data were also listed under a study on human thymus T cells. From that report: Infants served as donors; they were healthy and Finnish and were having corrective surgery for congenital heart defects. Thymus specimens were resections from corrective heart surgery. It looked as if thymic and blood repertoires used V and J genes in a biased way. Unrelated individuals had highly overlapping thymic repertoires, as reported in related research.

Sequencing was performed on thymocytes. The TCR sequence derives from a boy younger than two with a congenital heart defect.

The CDR3 DNA is TGTGCCAGCAGCACCGGACTAGCGGGAGGGGGACGAGAGACCCAGTACTTC. Its translation is CASSTGLAGGGRETQYF. V usage is TRBV7-2 and J usage is TRBJ2-5; the match to TRBD2 covers 15 bases. CDR1 is SGHTA and CDR2 is FQGNSA in the germline V gene. J was trimmed by 4 bases and V by 5 bases; bases with no gene match: 8. The CDR3 has 17 amino acids.